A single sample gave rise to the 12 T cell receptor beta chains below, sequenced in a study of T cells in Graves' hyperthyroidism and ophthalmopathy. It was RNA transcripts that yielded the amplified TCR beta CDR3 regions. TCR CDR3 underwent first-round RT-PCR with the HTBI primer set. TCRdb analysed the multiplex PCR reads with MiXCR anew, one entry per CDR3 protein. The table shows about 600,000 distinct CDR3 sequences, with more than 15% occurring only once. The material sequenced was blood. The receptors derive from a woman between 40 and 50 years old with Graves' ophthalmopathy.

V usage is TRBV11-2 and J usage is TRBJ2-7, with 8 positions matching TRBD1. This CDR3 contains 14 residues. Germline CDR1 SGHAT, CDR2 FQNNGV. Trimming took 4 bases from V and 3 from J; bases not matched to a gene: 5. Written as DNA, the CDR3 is TGTGCCAGCAGCTCCCGGGGACAGGTCTACGAGCAGTACTTC. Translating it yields CASSSRGQVYEQYF.

The CDR3 loop reads CASSARTGGDNEQFF. The CDR3 bases are TGTGCCAGCAGTGCGAGGACAGGGGGGGACAATGAGCAGTTCTTC. The V and J genes are TRBV2 and TRBJ2-1; TRBD1 matches 10 bases. The CDR3 contains 15 residues. Germline CDR1 is SNHLY and CDR2 is FYNNEI. J lost 5 bases, V lost 4 bases, and 5 bases had no gene match.

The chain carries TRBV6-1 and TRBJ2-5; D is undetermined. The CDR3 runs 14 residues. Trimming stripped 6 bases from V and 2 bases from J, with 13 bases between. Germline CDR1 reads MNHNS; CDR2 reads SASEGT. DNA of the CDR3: TGTGCCAGCAGAACAGCCGGAACTCAAGAGACCCAGTACTTC. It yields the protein CASRTAGTQETQYF.

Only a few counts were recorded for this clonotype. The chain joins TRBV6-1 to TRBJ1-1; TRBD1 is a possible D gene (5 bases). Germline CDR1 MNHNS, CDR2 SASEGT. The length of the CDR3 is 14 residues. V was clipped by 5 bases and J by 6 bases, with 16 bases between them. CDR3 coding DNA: TGTGCCAGCAGTTTCCGGACAAGGACTCCTGAAGCTTTCTTT. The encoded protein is CASSFRTRTPEAFF.

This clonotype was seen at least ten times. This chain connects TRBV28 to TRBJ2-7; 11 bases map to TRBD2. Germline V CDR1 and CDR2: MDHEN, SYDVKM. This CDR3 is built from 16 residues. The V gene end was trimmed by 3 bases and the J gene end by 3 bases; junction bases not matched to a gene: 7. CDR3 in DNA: TGTGCCAGCAGTTTTAGCGGGAGGGCGGGGGACTACGAGCAGTACTTC. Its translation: CASSFSGRAGDYEQYF.

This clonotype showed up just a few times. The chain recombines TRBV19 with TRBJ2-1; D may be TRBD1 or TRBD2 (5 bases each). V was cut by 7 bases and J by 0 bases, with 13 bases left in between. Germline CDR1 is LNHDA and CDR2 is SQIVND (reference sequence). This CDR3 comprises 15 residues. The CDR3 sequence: CASTQRTPSYNEQFF. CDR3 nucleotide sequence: TGTGCCAGTACCCAGCGGACACCCTCCTACAATGAGCAGTTCTTC.

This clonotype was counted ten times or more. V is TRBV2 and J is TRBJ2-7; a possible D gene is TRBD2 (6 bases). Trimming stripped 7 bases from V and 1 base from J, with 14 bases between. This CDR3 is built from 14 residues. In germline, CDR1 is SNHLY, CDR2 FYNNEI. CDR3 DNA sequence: TGTGCCAGCAATCCCGGAGGGTCTTCCTACGAGCAGTACTTC. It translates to CASNPGGSSYEQYF. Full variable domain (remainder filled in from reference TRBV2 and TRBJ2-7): EPEVTQTPSHQVTQMGQEVILRCVPISNHLYFYWYRQILGQKVEFLVSFYNNEISEKSEIFDDQFSVERPDGSNFTLKIRSTKLEDSAMYFCASNPGGSSYEQYFGPGTRLTVT.

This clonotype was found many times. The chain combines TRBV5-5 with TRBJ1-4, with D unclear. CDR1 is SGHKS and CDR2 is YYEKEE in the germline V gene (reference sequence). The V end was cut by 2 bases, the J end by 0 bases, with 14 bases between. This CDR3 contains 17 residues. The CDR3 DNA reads TGTGCCAGCAGCTTCAGGCCCGCCGGGGCAACTAATGAAAAACTGTTTTTT. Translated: CASSFRPAGATNEKLFF.

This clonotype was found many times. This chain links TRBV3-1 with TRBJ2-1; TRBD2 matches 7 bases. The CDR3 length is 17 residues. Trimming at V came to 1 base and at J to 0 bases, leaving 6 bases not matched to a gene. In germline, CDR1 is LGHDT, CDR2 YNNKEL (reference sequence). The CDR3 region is CASSQVSLADSYNEQFF. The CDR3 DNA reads TGTGCCAGCAGCCAAGTGAGTCTAGCGGACTCCTACAATGAGCAGTTCTTC.

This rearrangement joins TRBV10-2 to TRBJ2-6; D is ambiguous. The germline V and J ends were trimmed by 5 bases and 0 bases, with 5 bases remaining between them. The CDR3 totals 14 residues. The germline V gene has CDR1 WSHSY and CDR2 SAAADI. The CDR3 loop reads CASSKGSGANVLTF. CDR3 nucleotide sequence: TGCGCCAGCAGTAAAGGCTCTGGGGCCAACGTCCTGACTTTC.

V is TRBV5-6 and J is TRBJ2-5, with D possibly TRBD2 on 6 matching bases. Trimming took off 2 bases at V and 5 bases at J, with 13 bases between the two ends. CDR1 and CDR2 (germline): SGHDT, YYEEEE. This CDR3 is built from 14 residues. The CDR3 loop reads CASSFGSGRETQYF. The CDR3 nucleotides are TGTGCCAGCAGCTTTGGGTCTGGGAGGGAGACCCAGTACTTC.

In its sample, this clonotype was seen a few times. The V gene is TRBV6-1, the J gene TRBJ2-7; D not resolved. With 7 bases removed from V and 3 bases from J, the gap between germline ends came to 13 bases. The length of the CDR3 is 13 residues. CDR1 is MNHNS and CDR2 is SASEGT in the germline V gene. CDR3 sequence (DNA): TGTGCCAGCATCGAAGGGAACGGCTACGAGCAGTACTTC. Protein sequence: CASIEGNGYEQYF.